One sample yielded the 19 T cell receptor beta chains listed below, sequenced in a study of blood T cell repertoires in COVID-19. Measured with immunoSEQ multiplex PCR; TCRdb has only the in-frame clones, and not every one. The repertoire includes tens of thousands of clones, about 80% of them detected once, and approximately 12% sits in the top ten. The sample comprised peripheral blood. These receptors all stem from a human donor in a cohort sampled during active COVID-19.

The chain is built from TRBV7-3 and TRBJ2-2; 7 bases map to TRBD2. V lost 4 bases and J lost 1; bases outside the gene matches: 3. CDR1 and CDR2 (germline): SGHTA, FQGTGA. This CDR3 is 15 amino acids long. CDR3 sequence (DNA): TGTGCCAGCAGCTCCTCGGGGGGGAACACCGGGGAGCTGTTTTTT. Translation gives CASSSSGGNTGELFF.

The chain recombines TRBV5-1 with TRBJ1-1; no firm D call. In germline, CDR1 is SGHRS, CDR2 YFSETQ. This CDR3 region has 14 residues. The ends were cut back, 5 bases at V and 0 bases at J, with 11 bases in the middle. The CDR3 loop is CASRLGRMNTEAFF. As DNA, the CDR3 is TGCGCCAGCAGACTCGGCAGGATGAACACTGAAGCTTTCTTT.

This chain links TRBV18 with TRBJ1-4; D remains unclear. The germline V gene encodes CDR1 KGHSH and CDR2 LQKENI. The CDR3 extends over 15 amino acids. V lost 6 bases to trimming and J lost 0 bases, with 11 bases between them. The CDR3 here is CASSLLYATNEKLFF. CDR3 DNA sequence: TGTGCCAGCTCCCTTCTCTATGCAACTAATGAAAAACTGTTTTTT.

This clone is a singleton in its sample. The chain couples TRBV10-3 to TRBJ2-1; 11 positions match TRBD2. Trimming cost V 6 bases and J 5 bases; bases outside gene matches: 12. The germline V gene has CDR1 ENHRY and CDR2 SYGVKD. The CDR3 is made up of 17 amino acids. The CDR3 here is CAIRLGEGTSGNNEQFF. The DNA for the CDR3 is TGTGCCATCAGGCTCGGGGAGGGGACTAGCGGCAACAATGAGCAGTTCTTC.

The V and J genes are TRBV14 and TRBJ1-6; 9 bases map to TRBD1. This CDR3 comprises 14 residues. The germline gives CDR1 SGHDN, CDR2 FVKESK. The V gene end was trimmed by 1 base and the J gene end by 11 bases; junction bases not matched to a gene: 3. CDR3 in amino acids: CASSQVQGATPLHF. The CDR3 bases are TGTGCCAGCAGCCAAGTACAGGGGGCTACACCCCTCCACTTT.

This chain connects TRBV6-4 to TRBJ1-2; TRBD1 matches at 9 bases. The germline V gene encodes CDR1 MRHNA and CDR2 SNTAGT. The junction had 3 bases not matched to a gene; V was cut back by 6 bases and J by 4 bases. The CDR3 consists of 13 residues. Here the CDR3 reads CASRGQGRYGYTF. The DNA of the CDR3 is TGTGCCAGCAGGGGACAGGGACGCTATGGCTACACCTTC.

This clone was seen a few times. The rearrangement uses TRBV5-1 and TRBJ2-7, with 11 bases lining up with TRBD2. The CDR3 is 14 residues long. Germline values: CDR1 SGHRS, CDR2 YFSETQ. The junction had 2 bases not matched to a gene; V was cut back by 1 base and J by 5 bases. The CDR3 DNA reads TGCGCCAGCAGCTTGACTAGCGGGAGACACGAGCAGTACTTC. Translation gives CASSLTSGRHEQYF.

The rearrangement joins TRBV30 to TRBJ2-5; 8 positions agree with TRBD1. Germline CDR1 and CDR2: GTSNPN and SVGIG (reference sequence). The CDR3 extends over 15 amino acids. J was trimmed by 3 bases and V by 0 bases; bases with no gene match: 6. CDR3: CAWSVPGQGKETQYF. The CDR3 DNA reads as TGTGCCTGGAGTGTACCCGGACAGGGAAAAGAGACCCAGTACTTC.

This chain uses TRBV7-3 with TRBJ2-7, with D unclear. Germline V gene data show CDR1 as SGHTA and CDR2 as FQGTGA. The CDR3 extends over 12 amino acids. The V gene lost 4 bases and the J gene lost 3 bases, with 7 bases spanning the gap. CDR3 DNA: TGTGCCAGCAGCTCGACTCTCTACGAGCAGTACTTC. Translated, it gives CASSSTLYEQYF.

This sequence joins TRBV12-5 and TRBJ1-2; 11 bases fit TRBD1. V lost 5 bases and J lost 4; bases outside the gene matches: 6. This CDR3 has 15 amino acids. The germline V gene encodes CDR1 LGHNT and CDR2 FRNRAP. Written as DNA, the CDR3 is TGTGCTAGTGGTGCGGGACAGGGGGGGGCCTATGGCTACACCTTC. This sequence encodes CASGAGQGGAYGYTF.

The J gene is TRBJ1-2, the V gene TRBV28, with 7 bases matching TRBD1. The CDR3 has 15 amino acids. With V trimmed by 5 bases and J by 0 bases, 6 bases remained unmatched. Germline CDR1 reads MDHEN; CDR2 reads SYDVKM. The CDR3 DNA is TGTGCCAGCAGTCGTACAGGGGTTGCTAACTATGGCTACACCTTC. Translation: CASSRTGVANYGYTF.

The chain couples TRBV5-1 to TRBJ1-1, with TRBD1 as a possible D gene (6 bases). Germline V lookup: CDR1 SGHRS, CDR2 YFSETQ. The CDR3 spans 15 residues. V gave up 4 bases and J gave up 4 bases, with 17 bases separating them. The CDR3 spells CASSVGSGATTEAFF. CDR3 nucleotide sequence: TGCGCCAGCAGCGTGGGATCAGGGGCGACCACTGAAGCTTTCTTT.

The chain couples TRBV24-1 to TRBJ2-1; TRBD2 matches 8 bases. The CDR3 runs 16 residues. Germline CDR1 and CDR2: KGHDR and SFDVKD. The V segment lost 0 bases and the J segment 5 bases; nucleotides outside the gene matches: 5. This CDR3 reads CATSDLRAGDHNEQFF. The CDR3 DNA is TGTGCCACCAGTGATTTGCGAGCGGGAGACCACAATGAGCAGTTCTTC.

The V call is TRBV5-1, the J call TRBJ2-7; D might be TRBD1 (6 bases). Trimming stripped 0 bases from V and 5 bases from J, with 18 bases between. There are 16 residues in the CDR3. Germline V CDR1 and CDR2: SGHRS, YFSETQ. CDR3 sequence reads: CASSLAPLTGFDEQYF. CDR3 bases: TGCGCCAGCAGCTTGGCGCCCTTAACAGGGTTCGACGAGCAGTACTTC.

The chain uses TRBV5-1 and TRBJ1-1; 7 bases fit TRBD1. The CDR3 has 15 amino acids. The junction had 7 bases not matched to a gene; V was cut back by 4 bases and J by 1 base. Germline lookup yields CDR1 SGHRS and CDR2 YFSETQ. DNA for the CDR3: TGCGCCAGCAGCCTTACAGGGGTGGCGAACACTGAAGCTTTCTTT. It is translated as CASSLTGVANTEAFF.

The CDR3 DNA is TGTGCCAGCAGTGGAGGGACTCGGAACACCATATATTTT. Encoded protein: CASSGGTRNTIYF. The chain couples TRBV12-3 or TRBV12-4 to TRBJ1-3; a possible D gene is TRBD1 (5 bases). V was shortened by 5 bases and J by 7 bases, with 12 bases between the two germline ends. The CDR3 consists of 13 residues.

V gene TRBV6-6 combines with J gene TRBJ2-1; D not resolved. Trimming stripped 6 bases from V and 0 bases from J, with 6 bases between. The V gene's germline CDR1 is MNHNY and CDR2 SVGAGI (reference sequence). The CDR3 is made up of 13 amino acids. The CDR3 DNA is TGTGCCAGCAGGGAGAGCTCCTACAATGAGCAGTTCTTC. Its protein product is CASRESSYNEQFF.

The chain has TRBV11-2 and TRBJ2-6; 7 nucleotides match TRBD1. CDR1 and CDR2 from the germline V gene are SGHAT and FQNNGV. With V trimmed by 1 base and J by 2 bases, 11 bases remained unmatched. This CDR3 is 19 amino acids long. CDR3 sequence reads: CASSLAGTASAPGANVLTF. The CDR3 nucleotides read TGTGCCAGCAGCTTAGCCGGGACAGCGTCCGCCCCTGGGGCCAACGTCCTGACTTTC.

The chain employs TRBV6-6 and TRBJ2-1, with TRBD1 identical over 9 bases. Germline CDR1 is MNHNY and CDR2 is SVGAGI (reference sequence). The J segment lost 9 bases and the V segment lost 6 bases, leaving 9 bases of the junction unmatched. The CDR3 contains 14 residues. The CDR3 reads CASSPGTGPREQFF. As DNA, the CDR3 is TGTGCCAGCAGCCCAGGGACAGGGCCACGTGAGCAGTTCTTC.